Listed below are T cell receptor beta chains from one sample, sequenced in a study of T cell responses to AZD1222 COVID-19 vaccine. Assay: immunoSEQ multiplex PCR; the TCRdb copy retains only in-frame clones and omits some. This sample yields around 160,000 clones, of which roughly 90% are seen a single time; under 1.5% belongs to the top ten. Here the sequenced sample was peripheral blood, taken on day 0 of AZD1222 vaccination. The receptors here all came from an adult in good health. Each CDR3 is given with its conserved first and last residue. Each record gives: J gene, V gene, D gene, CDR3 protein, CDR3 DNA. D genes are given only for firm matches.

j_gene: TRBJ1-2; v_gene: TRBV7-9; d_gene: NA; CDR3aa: CASSLAVPYGYTF; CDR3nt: TGTGCCAGCAGCTTAGCAGTGCCCTATGGCTACACCTTC
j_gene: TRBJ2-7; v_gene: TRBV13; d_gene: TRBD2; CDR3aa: CASSLMAGGIDEQYF; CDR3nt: TGTGCCAGCAGCTTAATGGCGGGAGGAATCGACGAGCAGTACTTC
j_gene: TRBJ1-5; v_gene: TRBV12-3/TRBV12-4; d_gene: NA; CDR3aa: CASSGENNQPQHF; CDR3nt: TGTGCCAGCTCAGGAGAAAACAATCAGCCCCAGCATTTT
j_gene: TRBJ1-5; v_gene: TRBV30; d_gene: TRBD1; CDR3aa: CAWSEGGSQPQHF; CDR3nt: TGTGCCTGGAGTGAAGGGGGCAGTCAGCCCCAGCATTTT
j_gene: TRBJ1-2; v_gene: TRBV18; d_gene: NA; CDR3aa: CASSPPGRIYGYTF; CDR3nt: TGTGCCAGCTCACCACCGGGCAGAATCTATGGCTACACCTTC
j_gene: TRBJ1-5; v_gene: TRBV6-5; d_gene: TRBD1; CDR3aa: CASSSDRNQPQHF; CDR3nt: TGTGCCAGCAGTTCGGACAGGAATCAGCCCCAGCATTTT
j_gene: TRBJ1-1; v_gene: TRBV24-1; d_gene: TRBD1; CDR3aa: CATTEGTGHTEAFF; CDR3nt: TGTGCCACCACCGAAGGGACAGGGCACACTGAAGCTTTCTTT
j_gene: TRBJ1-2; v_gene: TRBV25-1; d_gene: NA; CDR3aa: CASSDPSTANGYTF; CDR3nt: TGTGCCAGCAGTGACCCCTCGACAGCCAATGGCTACACCTTC
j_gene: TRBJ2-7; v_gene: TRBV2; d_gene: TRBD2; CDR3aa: CASSRTSVSYEQYF; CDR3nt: TGTGCCAGCAGCAGGACTAGCGTTTCCTACGAGCAGTACTTC
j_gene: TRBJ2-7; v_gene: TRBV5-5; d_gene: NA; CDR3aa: CASSFTEFYEQYF; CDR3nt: TGTGCCAGCAGCTTCACAGAATTCTACGAGCAGTACTTC
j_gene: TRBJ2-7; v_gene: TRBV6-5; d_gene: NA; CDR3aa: CASTRGLSRGNEQYF; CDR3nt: TGTGCCAGCACCCGAGGACTCTCCAGAGGGAACGAGCAGTACTTC